The present T cell receptor (beta chain) was sequenced within a study of blood T cell repertoires in COVID-19. The CDR3 runs to 16 residues. Germline-derived CDR1 and CDR2 are MNHEY and SMNVEV (reference sequence). Trimming pared 3 bases from V and 2 bases from J, leaving 11 bases between. The data were produced by immunoSEQ multiplex PCR, yet TCRdb's version contains in-frame clones alone and is incomplete. The table records a few hundred thousand clones, roughly four fifths of them present only once. The sequenced sample consisted of peripheral blood. The TCR comes from a man aged 25-45 years who had recovered from COVID-19. The V gene is TRBV27, the J gene TRBJ2-6; D not resolved. The CDR3 nucleotides are TGTGCCAGCAGTTTCGTTGGCAGGCCTGGGGCCAACGTCCTGACTTTC. Its protein is CASSFVGRPGANVLTF.